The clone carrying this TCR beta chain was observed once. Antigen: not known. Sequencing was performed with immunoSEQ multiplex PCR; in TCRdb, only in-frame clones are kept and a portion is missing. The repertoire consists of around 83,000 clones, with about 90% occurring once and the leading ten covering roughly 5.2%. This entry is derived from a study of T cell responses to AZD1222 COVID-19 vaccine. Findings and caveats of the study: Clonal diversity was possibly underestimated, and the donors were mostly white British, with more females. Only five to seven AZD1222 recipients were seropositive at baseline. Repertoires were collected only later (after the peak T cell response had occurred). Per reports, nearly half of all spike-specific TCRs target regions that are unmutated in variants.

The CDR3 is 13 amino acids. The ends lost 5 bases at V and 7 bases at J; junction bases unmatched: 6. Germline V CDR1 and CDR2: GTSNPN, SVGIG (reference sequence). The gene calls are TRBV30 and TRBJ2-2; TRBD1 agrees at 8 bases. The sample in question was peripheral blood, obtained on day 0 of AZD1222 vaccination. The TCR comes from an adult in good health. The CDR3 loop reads CAWDRGSGGELFF. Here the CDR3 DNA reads TGTGCCTGGGACAGGGGTTCTGGCGGGGAGCTGTTTTTT.